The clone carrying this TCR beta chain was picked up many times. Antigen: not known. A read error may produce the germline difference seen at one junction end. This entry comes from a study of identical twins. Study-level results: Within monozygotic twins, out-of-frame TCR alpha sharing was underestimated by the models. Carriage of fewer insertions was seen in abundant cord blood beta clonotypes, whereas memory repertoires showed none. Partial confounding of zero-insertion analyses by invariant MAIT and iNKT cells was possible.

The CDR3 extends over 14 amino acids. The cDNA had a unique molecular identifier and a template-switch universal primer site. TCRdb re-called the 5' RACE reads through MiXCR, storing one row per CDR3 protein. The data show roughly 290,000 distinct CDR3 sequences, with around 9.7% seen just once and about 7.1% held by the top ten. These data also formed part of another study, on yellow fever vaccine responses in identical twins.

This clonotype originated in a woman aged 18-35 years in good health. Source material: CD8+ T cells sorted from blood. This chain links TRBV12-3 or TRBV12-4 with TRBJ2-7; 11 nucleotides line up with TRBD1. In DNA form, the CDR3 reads TGTGCCAGCAGCTTAGGGACAGGGGGCTACGAGCAGTACTTC. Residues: CASSLGTGGYEQYF.